The 30 T cell receptor beta chains listed next were all sequenced from one sample in a study of shared clonotypes between healthy human individuals. Method: immunoSEQ multiplex PCR; TCRdb's copy keeps in-frame clones and lacks some. The data contain roughly 120,000 clones, about 62% of them seen just once; the ten biggest clones take up just under 25%. Specimen: memory CD8+ T cells sorted from blood. Subset reported: CD45RO+ cells pooled with CCR7-negative TemRA cells. All receptors come from a woman aged 30 to 39 in good health.

This chain uses TRBV5-1 with TRBJ2-7, with TRBD2 matching over 10 bases. Germline V gene data show CDR1 as SGHRS and CDR2 as YFSETQ. The CDR3 loop spans 17 amino acids. V shed 5 bases, J shed 0 bases, and the junction held 11 bases outside the gene matches. The CDR3: CASRKEREGFSSYEQYF. The CDR3 DNA reads TGCGCCAGCAGAAAGGAGCGGGAGGGCTTTAGCTCCTACGAGCAGTACTTC.

This clone was seen only a few times. V gene TRBV11-2 combines with J gene TRBJ2-7, with TRBD1 matching over 7 bases. V was clipped by 4 bases and J by 5 bases; unmatched bases: 5. The CDR3 spans 13 residues. The V gene's germline CDR1 is SGHAT and CDR2 FQNNGV. CDR3 DNA sequence: TGTGCCAGCAGCTCCACAGGGGCCCACGAGCAGTACTTC. Translated: CASSSTGAHEQYF. The full variable domain, rest sourced from reference TRBV11-2 and TRBJ2-7, is EAGVAQSPRYKIIEKRQSVAFWCNPISGHATLYWYQQILGQGPKLLIQFQNNGVVDDSQLPKDRFSAERLKGVDSTLKIQPAKLEDSAVYLCASSSTGAHEQYFGPGTRLTVT.

This clone came up a few times. DNA for the CDR3: TGCGCCAGCAGGTTCAGGGGTTTCGATACGGATACGCAGTATTTT. Translation gives CASRFRGFDTDTQYF. This chain connects TRBV5-1 to TRBJ2-3; D might be TRBD1 (6 bases). The CDR3 totals 15 residues. CDR1 is SGHRS and CDR2 is YFSETQ in the germline V gene. V lost 5 bases, J lost 6 bases, and 19 bases lay in between. Full variable domain (outside the CDR3, taken from reference TRBV5-1 and TRBJ2-3): KAGVTQTPRYLIKTRGQQVTLSCSPISGHRSVSWYQQTPGQGLQFLFEYFSETQRNKGNFPGRFSGRQFSNSRSEMNVSTLELGDSALYLCASRFRGFDTDTQYFGPGTRLTVL.

The chain uses TRBV28 and TRBJ1-2, with 7 bases lining up with TRBD1. Per the germline V gene, CDR1 is MDHEN and CDR2 is SYDVKM. The ends lost 5 bases at V and 8 bases at J; junction bases unmatched: 11. The length of the CDR3 is 14 residues. The chain's CDR3 is CASSKGQVTEGYTF. The DNA for the CDR3 is TGTGCCAGCAGTAAAGGACAGGTAACGGAAGGCTACACCTTC.

The CDR3 reads CASSYAEGGATEAFF. The CDR3, as DNA: TGTGCCAGCAGCTACGCTGAGGGGGGTGCGACTGAAGCTTTCTTT. The chain has TRBV7-9 and TRBJ1-1; TRBD1 is a possible D gene (6 bases). The CDR3 consists of 15 residues. Germline V gene lookup returns CDR1 SEHNR and CDR2 FQNEAQ (reference sequence). The V gene lost 4 bases and the J gene lost 5 bases, with 17 bases spanning the gap.

This CDR3 is CASSLSGGFNKGAFF. The CDR3 region has the DNA TGTGCCAGCAGTTTGAGCGGAGGTTTCAATAAGGGGGCTTTCTTT. The rearrangement uses TRBV28 and TRBJ1-1; possibly TRBD1 for D (5 bases). The germline CDR1 and CDR2 sequences are MDHEN and SYDVKM. Trimming took off 3 bases at V and 11 bases at J, with 22 bases between the two ends. This CDR3 is 15 amino acids long.

The CDR3 sequence is CASSLTSGRAVEQFF. CDR3 coding DNA: TGTGCCAGCAGCCTGACTAGCGGGAGGGCCGTTGAGCAGTTCTTC. The V gene is TRBV7-9, the J gene TRBJ2-1; 14 bases are shared with TRBD2. The CDR3 loop spans 15 amino acids. Trimming took 5 bases from V and 9 from J; bases not matched to a gene: 6. Germline V gives CDR1 SEHNR, CDR2 FQNEAQ (reference sequence). The full variable domain, in which reference TRBV7-9 and TRBJ2-1 provide the parts outside the CDR3, is DTGVSQNPRHKITKRGQNVTFRCDPISEHNRLYWYRQTLGQGPEFLTYFQNEAQLEKSRLLSDRFSAERPKGSFSTLEIQRTEQGDSAMYLCASSLTSGRAVEQFFGPGTRLTVL.

The chain combines TRBV21-1 with TRBJ2-7. TRBV21-1 counts as a pseudogene. CDR3 size: 8 residues. Written as DNA, the CDR3 is TGTGCCAGCACCGAGCAGTACTTC. This codes for CASTEQYF.

This clone was seen just once. CDR3 sequence: CASSQESGGIYGYTF. The CDR3 DNA is TGCGCCAGCAGCCAAGAGTCTGGGGGGATCTATGGCTACACCTTC. The chain couples TRBV4-1 to TRBJ1-2; the D gene is possibly TRBD1 (5 bases). Per germline, CDR1 MGHRA and CDR2 YSYEKL. This CDR3 has 15 amino acids. V was shortened by 0 bases and J by 4 bases, with 12 bases between the two germline ends.

The chain uses TRBV10-2 and TRBJ2-7, with D perhaps matching TRBD1 or TRBD2 (6 bases each). There are 15 residues in the CDR3. The V and J ends lost 0 bases and 5 bases respectively, with 14 bases between them. CDR1 and CDR2 from the germline V gene are WSHSY and SAAADI. This CDR3 reads CASSESERRGDEQYF. CDR3 coding DNA: TGCGCCAGCAGTGAGTCAGAGCGGAGGGGGGACGAGCAGTACTTC.

The rearrangement uses TRBV6-6 and TRBJ2-7, with D maybe TRBD1 (5 bases). Germline V lookup: CDR1 MNHNY, CDR2 SVGAGI (reference sequence). V lost 0 bases, J lost 9 bases, and 12 bases lay in between. This CDR3 contains 13 residues. The CDR3 DNA reads as TGTGCCAGCAGTTACTCGCAGGGCAACGGGCAGTACTTC. Amino acids: CASSYSQGNGQYF.

The rearrangement links TRBV5-4 to TRBJ2-5; D remains ambiguous. Between the trimmed V and J ends, which lost 1 base and 7 bases, there was a span of 11 bases. The CDR3 spans 13 residues. Germline V CDR1 and CDR2: SGHNT, YYREEE (reference sequence). The CDR3 sequence: CASSLLGNGTQYF. The DNA for the CDR3 is TGTGCCAGCAGCTTGCTAGGTAATGGGACCCAGTACTTC.

The chain has TRBV5-1 and TRBJ2-7; either TRBD1 or TRBD2 may supply D (5 bases each). The germline gives CDR1 SGHRS, CDR2 YFSETQ. The CDR3 is 16 residues long. V lost 0 bases, J lost 6 bases, and 19 bases lay in between. Written as DNA, the CDR3 is TGCGCCAGCAGCTTGGCGTTGCTGGCCGGGGCTGCCGAGCAGTACTTC. It specifies CASSLALLAGAAEQYF.

This clone occurred many times. J is TRBJ1-5 and V is TRBV2; D remains ambiguous. The CDR3 is 13 amino acids. Between the trimmed V and J ends, which lost 3 bases and 14 bases, there was a span of 17 bases. Germline V gives CDR1 SNHLY, CDR2 FYNNEI. CDR3 nucleotides: TGTGCCAGCAGTGACGCGGTAGGGCTTGGTAAGCATTTT. Amino acids: CASSDAVGLGKHF.

This clone has more than one count but fewer than ten. V and J are TRBV11-2 and TRBJ1-1; 8 bases agree with TRBD1. The CDR3 runs to 15 residues. Germline trimming cut 4 bases from V and 7 bases from J; bases unmatched to any gene: 11. Per the germline V gene, CDR1 is SGHAT and CDR2 is FQNNGV. The CDR3 DNA is TGTGCCAGCAGCTCGGGATACAGGGGGGAGGGTGAAGCTTTCTTT. Translation gives CASSSGYRGEGEAFF.

This clone came up many times. The rearrangement links TRBV28 to TRBJ1-1; D is ambiguous. The ends were cut back, 8 bases at V and 0 bases at J, with 10 bases in the middle. Germline V gene data show CDR1 as MDHEN and CDR2 as SYDVKM. CDR3 size: 13 residues. CDR3: CASVPPLNTEAFF. The CDR3 bases are TGTGCCAGCGTCCCGCCATTGAACACTGAAGCTTTCTTT.

This clone was counted ten times or more. CDR3 DNA sequence: TGCGCCAGCAGCCAAGTTTGGGCGAGCCCTAACTATGGCTACACCTTC. This codes for CASSQVWASPNYGYTF. The chain is built from TRBV4-1 and TRBJ1-2; no reliable D call. V lost 1 base and J 0 bases, leaving 12 bases between the germline ends. The CDR3 length is 16 residues. The germline V gene encodes CDR1 MGHRA and CDR2 YSYEKL.

Remarks on this clone: The same CDR3 is also encoded by other DNA sequences in this sample. V usage is TRBV2 and J usage is TRBJ2-4; 12 nucleotides align to TRBD2. V lost 7 bases to trimming and J lost 1 base; unmatched junction nucleotides: 5. The CDR3 loop spans 16 amino acids. The germline CDR1 and CDR2 sequences are SNHLY and FYNNEI. In DNA, the CDR3 is TGTGCCAGCACGCTAGCGGGAGGGATGGCCAAAAACATTCAGTACTTC. Translation: CASTLAGGMAKNIQYF.

The chain couples TRBV29-1 to TRBJ1-1; the D gene is possibly TRBD1 (6 bases). The CDR3 runs to 14 residues. V was trimmed by 5 bases and J by 11 bases, leaving 24 bases between them. Germline assignment: CDR1 SQVTM and CDR2 ANQGSEA. The CDR3 loop is CSVSQGGQEAGAFF. The CDR3 region has the DNA TGCAGCGTTTCACAGGGAGGGCAAGAAGCAGGGGCTTTCTTT.

This chain's CDR3 is CASRASGRRDQPQHF. DNA of the CDR3: TGTGCCAGCCGAGCTTCGGGTAGGAGGGATCAGCCCCAGCATTTT. This chain connects TRBV27 to TRBJ1-5, with D unclear. The germline gives CDR1 MNHEY, CDR2 SMNVEV (reference sequence). Trimming took off 8 bases at V and 5 bases at J, with 19 bases between the two ends. This CDR3 contains 15 residues.

This clone came up a few times. The V gene is TRBV11-2, the J gene TRBJ1-6, with 10 bases that match TRBD1. Trimming cost V 7 bases and J 8 bases; bases outside gene matches: 8. The CDR3 runs to 15 residues. Germline CDR1 SGHAT, CDR2 FQNNGV. In nucleotides, the CDR3 is TGTGCCAGCACCCTGGAGGGACAGGGGTATTCACCCCTCCACTTT. It codes for CASTLEGQGYSPLHF.

The rearrangement uses TRBV19 and TRBJ2-7; 11 positions agree with TRBD1. The CDR3 extends over 16 amino acids. Germline V gives CDR1 LNHDA, CDR2 SQIVND (reference sequence). The V gene end was trimmed by 6 bases and the J gene end by 2 bases; junction bases not matched to a gene: 9. CDR3 sequence (DNA): TGTGCCAGTAGAATCAATTGGGACAGGGGGACCTACGAGCAGTACTTC. It is translated as CASRINWDRGTYEQYF. Full variable domain (rest looked up from reference TRBV19 and TRBJ2-7): DGGITQSPKYLFRKEGQNVTLSCEQNLNHDAMYWYRQDPGQGLRLIYYSQIVNDFQKGDIAEGYSVSREKKESFPLTVTSAQKNPTAFYLCASRINWDRGTYEQYFGPGTRLTVT.

The chain couples TRBV7-9 to TRBJ1-2; D may be TRBD1 (6 bases). This CDR3 contains 15 residues. Trimming stripped 3 bases from V and 6 bases from J, with 17 bases between. From germline, CDR1 is SEHNR and CDR2 FQNEAQ (reference sequence). The CDR3 DNA sequence: TGTGCCAGCAGCTTGGGAGGGGGACACCTCCATGGCTACACCTTC. Protein product: CASSLGGGHLHGYTF. The complete variable domain, with remaining parts taken from reference TRBV7-9 and TRBJ1-2, reads DTGVSQNPRHKITKRGQNVTFRCDPISEHNRLYWYRQTLGQGPEFLTYFQNEAQLEKSRLLSDRFSAERPKGSFSTLEIQRTEQGDSAMYLCASSLGGGHLHGYTFGSGTRLTVV.

The V gene is TRBV6-1, the J gene TRBJ1-5; D uncertain. This CDR3 spans 15 amino acids. Trimming left V 0 bases short and J 1 base short, with 7 bases between. The germline V gene encodes CDR1 MNHNS and CDR2 SASEGT. CDR3 loop: CASSEARTSNQPQHF. CDR3 sequence (DNA): TGTGCCAGCAGTGAAGCTCGGACGAGCAATCAGCCCCAGCATTTT.

The table lists this clone with a count of one. One end of the junction varies from germline; a read error may be responsible. The chain joins TRBV4-2 to TRBJ2-5, with 14 bases matching TRBD2. The better agreement between TRBJ2-7 and the DNA end casts doubt on the J call. The CDR3 runs to 16 residues. CDR1 and CDR2 from the germline V gene are LGHNA and YNFKEQ. CDR3 sequence: CASTQRLAGGPYEQYF. As DNA, the CDR3 is TGTGCCAGCACCCAACGACTAGCGGGAGGGCCCTACGAGCAGTACTTC.

This clone was seen only a few times. The rearrangement links TRBV5-1 to TRBJ1-2; unclear D gene. This CDR3 comprises 15 residues. Germline loops: CDR1 SGHRS, CDR2 YFSETQ. Trimming left V 0 bases short and J 4 bases short, with 13 bases between. CDR3 bases: TGCGCCAGCAGCTTGGATCTGGGGTTGGGCTATGGCTACACCTTC. Translated: CASSLDLGLGYGYTF.

This clone is judged medium-sized (0.01 to 0.1%). The chain has TRBV6-4 and TRBJ1-2; 8 nucleotides line up with TRBD1. J gave up 6 bases and V 6 bases, and 9 bases lay outside the gene matches. The CDR3 has 14 residues. The germline V gene has CDR1 MRHNA and CDR2 SNTAGT. CDR3 DNA sequence: TGTGCCAGCAGGGAGGGACAGGAAACCAATGGCTACACCTTC. Amino acid sequence: CASREGQETNGYTF.

This sequence joins TRBV10-3 and TRBJ2-7, with D tentatively TRBD1 (5 bases). Germline V gene lookup returns CDR1 ENHRY and CDR2 SYGVKD. V dropped 10 bases and J dropped 4 bases, with 17 bases sitting between them. The CDR3 loop spans 13 amino acids. CDR3 nucleotides: TGTGCCACCGGAGACAGTAACTTTTACGAGCAGTACTTC. The encoded protein is CATGDSNFYEQYF.

This clone appeared a single time. The CDR3 sequence: CSGATRYEQYF. CDR3 nucleotide sequence: TGCAGCGGGGCGACACGCTACGAGCAGTACTTC. The rearrangement joins TRBV29-1 to TRBJ2-7; D is ambiguous. The CDR3 totals 11 residues. CDR1 is SQVTM, CDR2 ANQGSEA, per germline. V lost 7 bases to trimming and J lost 3 bases, with 10 bases between them.

The J gene is TRBJ2-1, the V gene TRBV6-4; D is undetermined. The CDR3 totals 13 residues. Trimming took off 5 bases at V and 2 bases at J, with 7 bases between the two ends. Per the germline V gene, CDR1 is MRHNA and CDR2 is SNTAGT. This CDR3 reads CASSTDTYNEQFF. CDR3 nucleotide sequence: TGTGCCAGCAGTACAGACACCTACAATGAGCAGTTCTTC.